What follows is one T cell receptor beta chain and its context. No antigen is known for it. No base-level quality is on record; no much larger clone is a single base apart. Preparation of the library involved 5' RACE. Sequencer: Illumina HiSeq 2500. A second PCR of roughly 7 to 11 cycles was performed with a sample-barcoded 5' primer and a J-beta primer mix. A template-switch 5' adaptor carrying 12 random nucleotides introduced a unique molecular identifier onto each TCR beta cDNA molecule. At least 2.5 million CDR3-containing paired-end reads were obtained from each sample. First-strand cDNA synthesis was performed from all RNA using the Mint cDNA synthesis kit, with priming by a TRBC-specific oligonucleotide. Following uracil-DNA glycosylase treatment, a first 18-cycle PCR with universal primers M1SS and BC2_uni_R was performed on all cDNA. The paper's data handling went like this. For normalization, 1 million high-quality reads were randomly selected from each sample, with every read carrying a distinct molecular identifier. Reads sharing molecular identifiers were discarded rather than binned into consensus sequences. MiTCR, run with a Q25 quality threshold and the strictest error-elimination algorithm, handled CDR3 identification, clonotype clustering and error correction. A nonparametric unseen species model with Euler transformation was used to estimate lower-bound total TCR beta diversity. TCRdb cleaned the public reads at Q25 with fastp, built clones with MiXCR and kept in-frame beta chains. Each CDR3 protein appears once, grouped with its most common genes and DNA. The V and J calls here are based on TCRdb, not the publication. The table for this sample lists 1.5 million to 2 million distinct CDR3 sequences; 40% to 55% of them were counted only once. The ten top clones hold roughly 2.1% of the sample.

These data originate in a study of blood T cells in healthy people across ages (dated by TCRdb to between 2014 and 2016). As for the study more broadly: Template switching captured roughly one uniquely barcoded TCR beta cDNA molecule per two T cells in model experiments. Age-related changes in TCR beta repertoire diversity were measured in the study by deep sequencing normalized with unique cDNA molecular identifiers. The donors were divided into four age groups: young (average approximately 17 years), middle-aged (approximately 42), aged (approximately 59) and long-lived (more than 75). To avoid experimental bias, donors of different ages were randomly spread across the sequencing lanes. For two donors (one aged 18 to 29 and one aged 80 or older), the study analyzed two additional independent replicas of 1 million unique cDNA reads from the same blood draw.

Overall study results and their limits: Because profiling used bulk unsorted PBMCs, naive and antigen-experienced compartments could not be compared conclusively. Observed TCR beta diversity correlated strongly with the percentage of naive T cells measured by flow cytometry. Compared with the aged group, more naive CD4+ T cells, fewer expanded clones and increased TCR diversity were shown by the long-lived group, suggesting age selection. Total diversity estimates from one million sequenced T cells were considered lower bounds and underestimates. Donor CMV infection status was unknown, potentially confounding age-related changes in expanded clonotypes. Observed TCR beta diversity per million T cells fell roughly linearly with age, and a significant reduction was already apparent by age about 36.

Donors were under 40 systemically healthy Caucasian individuals from Russia aged roughly 6 to 100 years. Around 10 milliliters of peripheral blood were drawn from each donor into EDTA-treated Vacutainer tubes. Ficoll-Paque density-gradient centrifugation was used to isolate PBMCs, with at least 6.5 million per sample. Trizol reagent was used to extract total RNA from PBMCs, with at least 5 micrograms per sample. Naive CD45RAhigh/CD27high T cell percentages were measured by flow cytometry on a PBMC aliquot from every donor. Including the terminal cysteine and phenylalanine, the CDR3 comprises 17 residues. Solely the CDR3 DNA is kept, with 51 bases framed from the first base. At the junction V is shortened by 5 bases and J by 1 base; bases outside the gene matches: 8. The germline V gene sets CDR1 to SGHTA and CDR2 to FQGNSA.

This chain joins TRBV7-2 to TRBJ2-6; 7 junctional bases match TRBD1. The TCR originated in a woman between 35 and 50 years old in good health. Source material: blood. Here the CDR3 is given as CASSIRGGPSGANVLTF. DNA sequence: TGTGCCAGCAGCATACGAGGGGGCCCTTCTGGGGCCAACGTCCTGACTTTC. The full variable domain, completed from the reference TRBV7-2 and TRBJ2-6 proteins outside the CDR3, reads GAGVSQSPSNKVTEKGKDVELRCDPISGHTALYWYRQSLGQGLEFLIYFQGNSAPDKSGLPSDRFSAERTGGSVSTLTIQRTQQEDSAVYLCASSIRGGPSGANVLTFGAGSRLTVL.